Presented here are 29 T cell receptor beta chains from one specimen sequenced in a study of blood T cell dynamics during melanoma immunotherapy. Produced via immunoSEQ multiplex PCR; TCRdb's table is partial and in-frame only. The sample records 15,000 or so clones, 85% to 90% being singletons. Time point described: pre-treatment baseline. The sample was blood, taken from a patient treated with checkpoint blockade. The receptors come from a human donor with melanoma.

The gene calls are TRBV7-9 and TRBJ1-6; tentative D call: TRBD1 (6 bases). Trimming cost V 0 bases and J 10 bases, with 13 bases left between them. The CDR3 totals 15 residues. Germline V gene data show CDR1 as SEHNR and CDR2 as FQNEAQ (reference sequence). The DNA of the CDR3 is TGTGCCAGCAGCTTAGCGTCCAGGGGTCGGTCACCCCTCCACTTT. Translating gives CASSLASRGRSPLHF.

The CDR3, as DNA: TGCGCCAGCAGTTGGGGGGGCCAGGGGACTGAAGCTTTCTTT. Its translation is CASSWGGQGTEAFF. The gene calls are TRBV5-1 and TRBJ1-1; D is perhaps TRBD1 (6 bases). The length of the CDR3 is 14 residues. CDR1 is SGHRS and CDR2 is YFSETQ in the germline V gene. Trimming removed 5 bases at V and 5 bases at J, with 16 bases between.

This chain joins TRBV5-8 and TRBJ2-7; TRBD1 matches 10 bases. Per germline, CDR1 SGHTS and CDR2 YDEGEE. CDR3 size: 14 residues. The V gene end was trimmed by 4 bases and the J gene end by 2 bases; junction bases not matched to a gene: 3. The CDR3 reads CASSPGQGPYEQYF. In DNA, the CDR3 is TGTGCCAGCAGCCCGGGACAGGGGCCCTACGAGCAGTACTTC.

The chain combines TRBV7-2 with TRBJ2-2; D gene uncertain. The CDR3 is 15 residues long. Per the germline V gene, CDR1 is SGHTA and CDR2 is FQGNSA. Trimming took 5 bases from V and 0 from J, leaving 10 bases between them. The CDR3 sequence is CASSPQYANTGELFF. CDR3 nucleotides: TGTGCCAGCAGCCCCCAATACGCGAACACCGGGGAGCTGTTTTTT.

The gene calls are TRBV7-2 and TRBJ1-1; 12 positions match TRBD1. The CDR3 is made up of 18 amino acids. CDR1 SGHTA and CDR2 FQGNSA come from the germline V gene. With 8 bases clipped from V and 3 bases from J, the junction kept 16 bases outside the gene matches. The CDR3 nucleotides are TGTGCCAGCTCCTTAACACCCGGGACAGGGGGCGGGGACACTGAAGCTTTCTTT. Amino acids: CASSLTPGTGGGDTEAFF.

The chain is built from TRBV12-2 and TRBJ2-5; the listed D gene, TRBD1, was not tested against the DNA. TRBV12-2 is given as a pseudogene. The CDR3 spans 12 residues. Here the CDR3 reads CASRPRGVVKYF. The CDR3 DNA sequence: TGTGCAAGTCGCCCAAGGGGTGTGGTGAAGTACTTC.

The chain is built from TRBV28 and TRBJ1-5; 10 bases are shared with TRBD1. Germline V gene lookup returns CDR1 MDHEN and CDR2 SYDVKM. Trimming removed 5 bases from V and 5 bases from J; junction bases left unmatched: 6. The CDR3 runs 15 residues. CDR3 nucleotide sequence: TGTGCCAGCAGTCGGAGACAGGGGGCTGATCAGCCCCAGCATTTT. It specifies CASSRRQGADQPQHF.

This sequence joins TRBV5-5 and TRBJ2-7; 9 bases map to TRBD1. The CDR3 is 18 residues long. Germline V gene sequence: CDR1 SGHKS, CDR2 YYEKEE (reference sequence). Losses at the gene ends were 4 bases for V and 0 bases for J; bases not matched to a gene: 14. The CDR3 protein is CASSRNSGTGTRSYEQYV. CDR3 in DNA: TGTGCCAGCAGCAGGAACTCCGGGACAGGGACCCGCTCCTACGAGCAGTACGTC.

V is TRBV6-1 and J is TRBJ2-7; D gene ambiguous. CDR3 length: 16 residues. Germline CDR1 and CDR2: MNHNS and SASEGT. Trimming pared 2 bases from V and 1 base from J, leaving 15 bases between. CDR3 sequence: CASSERSSVTSYEQYF. CDR3 sequence (DNA): TGTGCCAGCAGTGAACGATCTTCGGTTACGTCCTACGAGCAGTACTTC.

The J gene is TRBJ2-6, the V gene TRBV7-9; tentative D call: TRBD1 (5 bases). V lost 2 bases to trimming and J lost 0 bases, with 14 bases between them. The CDR3 has 18 residues. CDR1 is SEHNR and CDR2 is FQNEAQ in the germline V gene (reference sequence). Written as DNA, the CDR3 is TGTGCCAGCAGCTTAATAATCCGACAGATCTCTGGGGCCAACGTCCTGACTTTC. This sequence encodes CASSLIIRQISGANVLTF.

This rearrangement joins TRBV6-5 to TRBJ2-1; D might be TRBD2 (6 bases). V was cut by 2 bases and J by 4 bases, with 6 bases left in between. The CDR3 has 13 amino acids. The germline V gene has CDR1 MNHEY and CDR2 SVGAGI. The DNA for the CDR3 is TGTGCCAGCAGTTACGGGGGGTACAATGAGCAGTTCTTC. This gives the protein CASSYGGYNEQFF.

This sequence joins TRBV5-4 and TRBJ2-6; 10 nucleotides line up with TRBD2. Germline V CDR1 and CDR2: SGHNT, YYREEE (reference sequence). V trimming: 0 bases; J trimming: 4 bases; junction bases outside the gene matches: 7. This CDR3 has 18 amino acids. For the CDR3, the DNA is TGTGCCAGCAGCTTGGCAGGGCTAGCGGGGGTAGGGGCCAACGTCCTGACTTTC. It encodes CASSLAGLAGVGANVLTF.

CDR3 in amino acids: CASSQDRQGAMGYTF. The CDR3 nucleotides are TGCGCCAGCAGCCAAGATCGACAGGGGGCTATGGGCTACACCTTC. V is TRBV4-3 and J is TRBJ1-2; the match to TRBD1 covers 10 bases. V lost 0 bases, J lost 8 bases, and 6 bases stayed unmatched. There are 15 residues in the CDR3. The germline CDR1 and CDR2 sequences are LGHNA and YSLEER.

This chain links TRBV19 with TRBJ1-5; possible D gene TRBD1, 5 bases. Trimming took 5 bases from V and 4 from J, leaving 15 bases between them. In germline, CDR1 is LNHDA, CDR2 SQIVND (reference sequence). This CDR3 is built from 15 residues. The CDR3 sequence is CASSGGVTENQPQHF. CDR3 nucleotide sequence: TGTGCCAGTAGTGGAGGGGTTACGGAGAATCAGCCCCAGCATTTT.

This chain links TRBV19 with TRBJ2-1; perhaps TRBD2 as D (6 bases). The length of the CDR3 is 15 residues. Germline CDR1 reads LNHDA; CDR2 reads SQIVND (reference sequence). V lost 6 bases and J 7 bases, leaving 19 bases between the germline ends. The CDR3 DNA follows: TGTGCCAGTAGAAGGGCCGGCGGGGTGAGGAATGAGCAGTTCTTC. Amino acids: CASRRAGGVRNEQFF.

The V and J genes are TRBV5-8 and TRBJ2-1; D tentatively reads TRBD1 or TRBD2 (5 bases each). The ends were cut back, 4 bases at V and 4 bases at J, with 9 bases in the middle. The CDR3 runs 13 residues. Germline CDR1 and CDR2: SGHTS and YDEGEE. The CDR3 bases are TGTGCCAGCAGCCGGGACCAGTACAATGAGCAGTTCTTC. Translation gives CASSRDQYNEQFF.

The chain employs TRBV5-6 and TRBJ1-1; no firm D call. Germline CDR1 SGHDT, CDR2 YYEEEE. CDR3 length: 18 residues. Trimming removed 4 bases from V and 1 base from J, with 23 bases in between. The DNA of the CDR3 is TGTGCCAGCAGCCCATGGCCGACATTCCTTGAGGAGAACACTGAAGCTTTCTTT. Its translation: CASSPWPTFLEENTEAFF.

CDR3: CASSSGQVGAEAFF. Here the CDR3 DNA reads TGTGCCAGCAGCTCGGGACAGGTCGGGGCTGAAGCTTTCTTT. The chain couples TRBV7-2 to TRBJ1-1; 8 bases are a match to TRBD1. V lost 4 bases, J lost 6 bases, and 7 bases stayed unmatched. The CDR3 contains 14 residues. Looked up from germline, CDR1 is SGHTA and CDR2 is FQGNSA.

J is TRBJ1-4 and V is TRBV18, with TRBD1 matching over 9 bases. Germline V gene sequence: CDR1 KGHSH, CDR2 LQKENI. V lost 3 bases and J lost 9; bases outside the gene matches: 8. The CDR3 spans 15 residues. CDR3 region: CASSPGGQGRQKLFF. The CDR3 DNA follows: TGTGCCAGCTCACCCGGAGGACAGGGGAGGCAAAAACTGTTTTTT.

The chain recombines TRBV2 with TRBJ2-2; D might be TRBD2 (6 bases). Per the germline V gene, CDR1 is SNHLY and CDR2 is FYNNEI. This CDR3 region has 15 residues. The ends were cut back, 0 bases at V and 6 bases at J, with 11 bases in the middle. The CDR3 DNA reads as TGTGCCAGCAGTGAAGCACGGACTAACTCCGGGGAGCTGTTTTTT. Translation: CASSEARTNSGELFF.

By sample share, this clone is medium-sized. The chain links TRBV15 to TRBJ1-1; TRBD1 might be the D (6 bases). Germline lookup yields CDR1 LNHNV and CDR2 YYDKDF (reference sequence). The CDR3 runs 13 residues. Trimming stripped 6 bases from V and 4 bases from J, with 12 bases between. Written as DNA, the CDR3 is TGTGCCACCAGTTCAGGGGATACCACTGAAGCTTTCTTT. It codes for CATSSGDTTEAFF.

The chain couples TRBV15 to TRBJ2-7; 10 nucleotides align to TRBD1. The CDR3 loop spans 14 amino acids. V lost 6 bases to trimming and J lost 5 bases; unmatched junction nucleotides: 7. Germline loops: CDR1 LNHNV, CDR2 YYDKDF (reference sequence). The CDR3 DNA reads as TGTGCCACCAGGTACGACAGGGGGCCGCACGAGCAGTACGTC. It specifies CATRYDRGPHEQYV.

The J gene is TRBJ2-5, the V gene TRBV18, with D maybe TRBD1 (7 bases). V was clipped by 4 bases and J by 5 bases, with 17 bases between them. This CDR3 spans 15 amino acids. Germline V gene sequence: CDR1 KGHSH, CDR2 LQKENI. CDR3 sequence (DNA): TGTGCCAGCTCACTTCCAGGGGGGATGTTGGAGACCCAGTACTTC. Translating gives CASSLPGGMLETQYF.

The gene calls are TRBV5-8 and TRBJ2-5; D is uncertain. The germline CDR1 and CDR2 sequences are SGHTS and YDEGEE. The CDR3 has 12 amino acids. V lost 3 bases, J lost 3 bases, and 6 bases lay in between. The CDR3 region is CASSSLKETQYF. The CDR3 coding sequence is TGTGCCAGCAGCTCACTAAAAGAGACCCAGTACTTC.

In DNA form, the CDR3 reads TGTGCCAGCAGCTTGGGCACAAGGGGATACGAGCAGTACTTC. Its translation: CASSLGTRGYEQYF. The chain employs TRBV11-3 and TRBJ2-7, with a tentative D call TRBD1 (5 bases). The CDR3 contains 14 residues. Germline V gene data show CDR1 as SGHNT and CDR2 as YENEEA. Trimming stripped 3 bases from V and 4 bases from J, with 13 bases between.

The chain recombines TRBV14 with TRBJ1-2, with 9 bases that match TRBD1. The CDR3 contains 15 residues. Germline V gives CDR1 SGHDN, CDR2 FVKESK. The V and J ends lost 2 bases and 4 bases, in that order; junction bases with no gene match: 5. The CDR3 reads CASSQLDRGSYGYTF. The DNA of the CDR3 is TGTGCCAGCAGCCAATTGGACAGGGGTAGCTATGGCTACACCTTC.

This chain joins TRBV5-1 and TRBJ2-3; D unresolved. The CDR3 length is 12 residues. The V gene's germline CDR1 is SGHRS and CDR2 YFSETQ. V was trimmed by 4 bases and J by 4 bases, leaving 7 bases between them. The CDR3 protein is CASSIQADTQYF. In nucleotides, the CDR3 is TGCGCCAGCAGCATACAAGCAGATACGCAGTATTTT.

V usage is TRBV2 and J usage is TRBJ2-1; 8 bases are shared with TRBD2. The trim removed 6 bases at V and 0 bases at J, leaving 7 bases unmatched. The germline gives CDR1 SNHLY, CDR2 FYNNEI. This CDR3 is 16 amino acids long. CDR3 sequence (DNA): TGTGCCAGCAGCCCGGGACTAGTCAGCTCCTACAATGAGCAGTTCTTC. It codes for CASSPGLVSSYNEQFF.

The gene calls are TRBV5-1 and TRBJ2-3; TRBD1 aligns across 9 bases. Germline CDR1 SGHRS, CDR2 YFSETQ. The junction had 7 bases not matched to a gene; V was cut back by 7 bases and J by 4 bases. This CDR3 is 14 amino acids long. Here the CDR3 DNA reads TGCGCCAGCGGTTGGGGGACAGGGTCAGATACGCAGTATTTT. It is translated as CASGWGTGSDTQYF.